One sample yielded the 9 T cell receptor beta chains listed below, sequenced in a study of response to subunit inactivated influenza vaccine. MiXCR was run by TCRdb on the RT-PCR reads, yielding one entry per CDR3 protein. The sample has around 850,000 distinct CDR3 sequences; about a fifth are singletons. The sequences come from PBMCs from blood, collected around 5 days after vaccination. Source of these receptors: a man aged 45 to 65 who received an inactivated influenza vaccine.

This clonotype showed up just once. The chain is built from TRBV28 and TRBJ2-7; D is possibly TRBD2 (6 bases). Trimming shortened V by 5 bases and J by 9 bases, and 20 bases separated the two germline ends. This CDR3 region has 14 residues. Per the germline V gene, CDR1 is MDHEN and CDR2 is SYDVKM. The DNA of the CDR3 is TGTGCCAGCAGTCCGTTCCGGGACTCGTGGGGGCAGTACTTC. Its protein product is CASSPFRDSWGQYF.

This chain links TRBV3-1 with TRBJ2-7; TRBD2 aligns across 9 bases. This CDR3 is 15 amino acids long. Germline V gives CDR1 LGHDT, CDR2 YNNKEL (reference sequence). After removal of 4 bases from V and 4 bases from J, the junction contained 8 bases not matched to a gene. This CDR3 is CASSLVAGGQYEQYF. The DNA of the CDR3 is TGTGCCAGCAGCCTCGTTGCGGGGGGGCAGTACGAGCAGTACTTC.

This rearrangement joins TRBV7-2 to TRBJ2-7; possibly TRBD1 for D (6 bases). V was cut by 3 bases and J by 4 bases, with 16 bases left in between. The germline CDR1 and CDR2 sequences are SGHTA and FQGNSA. CDR3 length: 15 residues. The CDR3 region has the DNA TGTGCCAGCAGCTTGGGTTGGGACACAGCGTACGAGCAGTACTTC. It encodes CASSLGWDTAYEQYF.

The chain recombines TRBV20-1 with TRBJ2-7; 7 nucleotides align to TRBD2. Losses at the gene ends were 2 bases for V and 7 bases for J; bases not matched to a gene: 11. Germline assignment: CDR1 DFQATT and CDR2 SNEGSKA (reference sequence). The CDR3 spans 14 residues. The CDR3 bases are TGCAGTGCTAGATGGTCTAGCGGTGAGAAGGAGCAGTACTTC. It yields the protein CSARWSSGEKEQYF.

This clonotype has more than one count but fewer than ten. The chain uses TRBV27 and TRBJ2-1, with 7 bases fitting TRBD2. V lost 6 bases to trimming and J lost 0 bases; unmatched junction nucleotides: 5. This CDR3 is built from 15 residues. Germline-derived CDR1 and CDR2 are MNHEY and SMNVEV (reference sequence). CDR3 sequence reads: CASRPGTNSYNEQFF. In DNA form, the CDR3 reads TGTGCCAGCAGACCCGGGACTAACTCCTACAATGAGCAGTTCTTC.

This clonotype has a handful of counts. This rearrangement joins TRBV20-1 to TRBJ2-3, with 7 bases fitting TRBD2. The CDR3 totals 14 residues. Germline-derived CDR1 and CDR2 are DFQATT and SNEGSKA (reference sequence). V gave up 2 bases and J gave up 4 bases; unmatched junction bases: 6. CDR3 in amino acids: CSARWRERPDTQYF. DNA of the CDR3: TGCAGTGCTAGATGGCGGGAGAGGCCAGATACGCAGTATTTT.

The sample holds a few counts of this clonotype. The chain carries TRBV5-1 and TRBJ2-5; 7 positions match TRBD2. CDR3 size: 14 residues. In germline, CDR1 is SGHRS, CDR2 YFSETQ. The V gene end was trimmed by 2 bases and the J gene end by 3 bases; junction bases not matched to a gene: 4. DNA of the CDR3: TGCGCCAGCAGCTTCGGCGGGAGAGAAGAGACCCAGTACTTC. It encodes CASSFGGREETQYF.

The chain carries TRBV6-5 and TRBJ1-1; unclear D gene. The CDR3 extends over 13 amino acids. The germline CDR1 and CDR2 sequences are MNHEY and SVGAGI. Trimming cost V 6 bases and J 7 bases, with 15 bases left between them. CDR3 region: CASRLRSLGEAFF. As DNA, the CDR3 is TGTGCCAGCAGGTTACGATCTCTCGGTGAAGCTTTCTTT.

The gene calls are TRBV24-1 and TRBJ2-7; a weak D match, TRBD2 (6 bases). Germline V gives CDR1 KGHDR, CDR2 SFDVKD. CDR3 size: 10 residues. The germline V and J ends were trimmed by 9 bases and 6 bases, with 8 bases remaining between them. The CDR3 reads CATEGGEQYF. The CDR3 DNA sequence: TGTGCCACCGAGGGAGGCGAGCAGTACTTC.